The entry below describes one TCR beta chain. Measured with immunoSEQ multiplex PCR; TCRdb has only the in-frame clones, and not every one. Altogether about 660,000 clones are present, around 87% being singletons, with the ten largest covering about 0.01%. The sample is drawn from a study of shared T cell receptors in the human thymus. Germline lookup yields CDR1 SGHRS and CDR2 YFSETQ. The CDR3 consists of 15 residues. The V gene end was trimmed by 4 bases and the J gene end by 5 bases; junction bases not matched to a gene: 11. This sample was shared with a second study, whose subject was human thymus T cells. Per that paper: In unrelated individuals, thymic repertoires overlapped highly, according to related research.

The rearrangement uses TRBV5-1 and TRBJ2-7, with 8 bases that match TRBD2. The sequenced sample was thymocytes. This receptor was identified in a boy younger than two with a congenital heart defect. CDR3: CASSPGEAGGDEQYF. For the CDR3, the DNA is TGCGCCAGCAGCCCGGGGGAGGCGGGAGGAGACGAGCAGTACTTC.